The present T cell receptor (beta chain) was sequenced within a study of CD8+ T cells in alopecia areata. The treatment: oral pan-JAK inhibitor, 5-10 mg twice daily. After isolation, RNA underwent reverse transcription to generate cDNA as the sequencing template. Sequencing used immunoSEQ multiplex PCR; TCRdb keeps in-frame clones, though not all of them. This table has about 150,000 clones, roughly 54% appearing once. This sample comprised CD8+ T cells sorted from blood, obtained at week 4, from a patient treated with tofacitinib. The TCR originated in a human donor with alopecia areata.

The CDR3 spells CASSYHRDREDEKLFF. The CDR3 coding sequence is TGTGCCAGCAGTTACCACCGGGACAGGGAAGATGAAAAACTGTTTTTT. V usage is TRBV6-4 and J usage is TRBJ1-4, with 9 nucleotides matching TRBD1. Germline V gives CDR1 MRHNA, CDR2 SNTAGT. Unmatched junction bases numbered 10, after V lost 5 bases and J lost 6 bases. This CDR3 comprises 16 residues.